A single sample gave rise to the 16 T cell receptor beta chains below, sequenced in a study of blood T cells in healthy people across ages. For the second PCR, which ran for roughly 6 to 12 cycles, a sample-barcoded 5' primer and a J-beta primer mix were used. TCRdb recomputed calls from the 5' RACE reads with MiXCR, one row per CDR3 protein. This table holds 750,000 or so distinct CDR3 sequences, around a quarter found once. The data were also submitted as part of a second study, on T cells of mothers and their children.

The sample consisted of blood. The receptors were sampled from a boy between 10 and 17 years old in good health.

This clonotype occurred a few times. The J gene is TRBJ2-2, the V gene TRBV7-6; D uncertain. The CDR3 is 16 amino acids. V lost 4 bases to trimming and J lost 3 bases, with 15 bases between them. Germline lookup yields CDR1 SGHVS and CDR2 FNYEAQ. Written as DNA, the CDR3 is TGTGCCAGCAGCTCCTCTGGGTGGAAGGACACCGGGGAGCTGTTTTTT. The encoded protein is CASSSSGWKDTGELFF.

This clonotype was counted only a few times. In DNA form, the CDR3 reads TGTGCCAGCAGTTACGCCGGCTATGGCTACACCTTC. Protein: CASSYAGYGYTF. J is TRBJ1-2 and V is TRBV6-5; D is uncertain. This CDR3 comprises 12 residues. The V gene lost 2 bases and the J gene lost 4 bases, with 5 bases spanning the gap. Per the germline V gene, CDR1 is MNHEY and CDR2 is SVGAGI.

This clonotype turned up a few times. This rearrangement joins TRBV2 to TRBJ2-3; 13 nucleotides align to TRBD2. The CDR3 contains 16 residues. Germline V gene sequence: CDR1 SNHLY, CDR2 FYNNEI. J gave up 4 bases and V 6 bases, and 7 bases lay outside the gene matches. CDR3 in DNA: TGTGCCAGCAGCGACGGACTAGCGGGAGCTGCAGATACGCAGTATTTT. Its protein product is CASSDGLAGAADTQYF.

The sample holds a few counts of this clonotype. The chain links TRBV4-1 to TRBJ2-7, with a weak D call TRBD2 (6 bases). V gave up 1 base and J gave up 3 bases, with 16 bases separating them. The CDR3 sequence is 16 residues long. CDR1 is MGHRA, CDR2 YSYEKL, per germline. In DNA form, the CDR3 reads TGCGCCAGCAGCCAAGCTACCGGGAGTAGGTTCTACGAGCAGTACTTC. Protein sequence: CASSQATGSRFYEQYF.

This clonotype was observed a few times. The rearrangement uses TRBV18 and TRBJ2-7; D is tentatively TRBD1 or TRBD2 (5 bases each). This CDR3 has 15 amino acids. V lost 3 bases to trimming and J lost 0 bases, with 12 bases between them. CDR1 is KGHSH and CDR2 is LQKENI in the germline V gene. CDR3 residues: CASSPGPDSSYEQYF. In DNA, the CDR3 is TGTGCCAGCTCACCGGGACCCGACAGCTCCTACGAGCAGTACTTC. The whole variable domain, remainder taken from reference TRBV18 and TRBJ2-7, is NAGVMQNPRHLVRRRGQEARLRCSPMKGHSHVYWYRQLPEEGLKFMVYLQKENIIDESGMPKERFSAEFPKEGPSILRIQQVVRGDSAAYFCASSPGPDSSYEQYFGPGTRLTVT.

This clonotype was counted only a few times. This chain uses TRBV7-6 with TRBJ2-5, with a possible D match to TRBD2 (6 bases). The CDR3 sequence is 14 residues long. Germline V gene data show CDR1 as SGHVS and CDR2 as FNYEAQ. V was pared by 6 bases and J by 0 bases, with 11 bases between. The CDR3 DNA follows: TGTGCCAGCAGTCGAGGAGGGGACCAAGAGACCCAGTACTTC. Translating gives CASSRGGDQETQYF.

The table lists this clonotype with a few counts. The chain uses TRBV7-9 and TRBJ2-3; TRBD2 matches 13 bases. Germline lookup yields CDR1 SEHNR and CDR2 FQNEAQ (reference sequence). The V gene end was trimmed by 5 bases and the J gene end by 4 bases; junction bases not matched to a gene: 3. The CDR3 length is 15 residues. Here the CDR3 DNA reads TGTGCCAGCAGCGGACTAGCGGGAGTTTCAGATACGCAGTATTTT. Its protein is CASSGLAGVSDTQYF.

V usage is TRBV9 and J usage is TRBJ2-3; the D gene is possibly TRBD1 (5 bases). V was cut by 6 bases and J by 0 bases, with 11 bases left in between. The CDR3 is made up of 14 amino acids. Germline V CDR1 and CDR2: SGDLS, YYNGEE. The CDR3 here is CASTPAGSTDTQYF. In DNA form, the CDR3 reads TGTGCCAGCACTCCTGCAGGGAGCACAGATACGCAGTATTTT.

The chain uses TRBV5-1 and TRBJ2-7; a weak D match, TRBD1 (6 bases). The CDR3 runs to 16 residues. From germline, CDR1 is SGHRS and CDR2 YFSETQ. Trimming cost V 2 bases and J 3 bases, with 18 bases left between them. The CDR3 nucleotides read TGCGCCAGCAGCTTAGGACAGAGGACGACTCGCTACGAGCAGTACTTC. It specifies CASSLGQRTTRYEQYF.

This clonotype turned up a few times. An end of the junction differs from the germline gene, which may be a read error. The chain uses TRBV20-1 and TRBJ2-1; 7 bases fit TRBD1. The CDR3 sequence is 18 residues long. Per the germline V gene, CDR1 is DFQATT and CDR2 is SNEGSKA (reference sequence). CDR3 residues: CSAGDSGRGLLMGNEQFF. CDR3 in DNA: TGCAGTGCTGGAGATTCGGGCAGGGGGTTGTTAATGGGGAATGAGCAGTTCTTC.

V usage is TRBV11-2 and J usage is TRBJ1-1; D might be TRBD1 (5 bases). Trimming removed 4 bases from V and 3 bases from J, with 12 bases in between. The CDR3 spans 14 residues. CDR1 is SGHAT, CDR2 FQNNGV, per germline. CDR3 sequence reads: CASSSLRGDTEAFF. DNA of the CDR3: TGTGCCAGCAGCTCCCTTCGGGGGGACACTGAAGCTTTCTTT.

This clonotype was recorded once. This chain links TRBV20-1 with TRBJ1-6, with D hard to call. Trimming took off 0 bases at V and 9 bases at J, with 18 bases between the two ends. CDR1 DFQATT and CDR2 SNEGSKA come from the germline V gene (reference sequence). CDR3 length equals 16 residues. The CDR3 nucleotides are TGCAGTGCTAGAGATCGGGCGTTAAGTACGGGTTCACCCCTCCACTTT. This sequence encodes CSARDRALSTGSPLHF.

This clonotype was recorded a few times. The CDR3 DNA is TGCAGTGCTGGACGGCCTAGCGGGAGGGCCTACGAGCAGTACTTC. Translating it yields CSAGRPSGRAYEQYF. This chain connects TRBV20-1 to TRBJ2-7, with TRBD2 matching 12 bases. This CDR3 is built from 15 residues. Per germline, CDR1 DFQATT and CDR2 SNEGSKA (reference sequence). Trimming at V came to 5 bases and at J to 2 bases, leaving 7 bases not matched to a gene.

V gene TRBV2 combines with J gene TRBJ2-5; 8 nucleotides line up with TRBD1. The CDR3 loop spans 14 amino acids. The germline CDR1 and CDR2 sequences are SNHLY and FYNNEI. V lost 7 bases, J lost 5 bases, and 9 bases stayed unmatched. This CDR3 reads CASTSSGGLETQYF. DNA of the CDR3: TGTGCCAGCACCTCATCAGGGGGCTTGGAGACCCAGTACTTC. Looking up the rest from reference TRBV2 and TRBJ2-5 gives the full variable domain: EPEVTQTPSHQVTQMGQEVILRCVPISNHLYFYWYRQILGQKVEFLVSFYNNEISEKSEIFDDQFSVERPDGSNFTLKIRSTKLEDSAMYFCASTSSGGLETQYFGPGTRLLVL.

This clonotype has only one observation. A read error may produce the germline difference seen at one junction end. This chain joins TRBV12-3 or TRBV12-4 and TRBJ2-3; D is ambiguous. The CDR3 spans 18 residues. CDR3 in amino acids: CASSLKVSRRPSTDAQYF. The CDR3 nucleotides are TGTGCCAGCAGTTTAAAAGTCTCGCGTAGACCAAGCACAGATGCGCAGTATTTT.

This clonotype was picked up a small number of times. The chain joins TRBV10-3 to TRBJ2-7; tentatively, D is TRBD2 (5 bases). This CDR3 contains 16 residues. CDR1 and CDR2 (germline): ENHRY, SYGVKD. The V gene lost 3 bases and the J gene lost 3 bases, with 18 bases spanning the gap. The CDR3 reads CAISDPRGAALYEQYF. CDR3 DNA: TGTGCCATCAGTGACCCGAGAGGAGCGGCCCTCTACGAGCAGTACTTC.